The T cell receptor beta chain described here comes from a study of blood T cell repertoires in COVID-19 (dated by TCRdb to the early 2020s). Regarding the research as a whole: Collaborator samples came from the United States, Italy and Spain and covered acute and convalescent phases of COVID-19. Samples came from the ongoing ImmuneRACE study (first 160 participants) plus 1,254 subjects from 6 global collaborators. HLA class I and class II types, where available, came from metadata supplied by the sample provider rather than from assay-based typing. Subjects who had been exposed to COVID-19, were actively infected with it, or had recovered from it provided the deeply sampled blood TCRbeta repertoires that made up the dataset. Nearly every sample came with metadata listing a de-identified subject ID, COVID-19 status, age in years and sex. The material from the prospective study consisted of cDNA or gDNA derived from T cells, B-cell-depleted T cells, or PBMCs. The repertoires were released in a freely available public database meant as a resource for research on the immune response to SARS-CoV-2.

The germline V gene encodes CDR1 LGHDT and CDR2 YNNKEL (reference sequence). The CDR3, from cysteine to phenylalanine, totals 16 residues. The only DNA kept is the CDR3, 48 bases in frame from the first base. Trimming removed 6 bases from V and 5 bases from J; the gene matches leave 9 bases unexplained. Collaborating institutions collected whole blood in K2EDTA tubes following their own protocols. Collaborator samples were shipped for TCRbeta analysis as frozen whole blood, isolated PBMCs, or DNA extracted from either sample type. TCRbeta CDR3 regions were amplified from genomic DNA using the immunoSEQ Assay, a bias-controlled multiplex PCR. Concerning the study's data processing: The number of nucleated cells in each sample was estimated by amplification of reference gene primers within the assay. To quantify the absolute abundance of each unique TCRbeta CDR3 rearrangement, sequence reads were collapsed and filtered. For each sample, productive Simpson clonality was calculated as the square root of Simpson's diversity index over productive rearrangements. TCRdb's version of the immuneACCESS table is confined to in-frame rearrangements and falls short of the full clone set. An unresolved V gene accounts for under half of the shortfall where checked; the remainder is of unknown origin. The DNA was the basis for D and trimming; V, J and clone size are from that table. The sample data list about 250,000 clones, and around four fifths of these were observed just once. 5% to 8% of the sample comes from the top ten.

General study outcomes and caveats: The amount of clinical and demographic metadata varied by source and participant and was provided uncurated.

To note about this clone: It lacks a known antigen. Nothing much larger sits one base from this clone, and base qualities are not available.

The sequencing input was peripheral blood. The rearrangement combines TRBV3-1 (or the pseudogene TRBV3-2) with TRBJ2-5; TRBD2 agrees with 13 junctional bases. The TCR sequence derives from a woman aged 60-75 years with active or convalescent COVID-19. The CDR3 region reads CASSRTSGGAGETQYF. The DNA reads TGTGCCAGCAGTCGAACTAGCGGGGGGGCAGGGGAGACCCAGTACTTC.